This TCR beta chain was identified in a study of radiation and T cells in renal cell carcinoma. Findings and limits, study-wide: Without pretreatment biopsies, baseline tumor clonotype presence was undetermined. Top tumor clonotypes rose in blood 2 weeks post-radiation, then contracted.

Repertoires were generated with immunoSEQ multiplex PCR, while TCRdb's copy carries only in-frame clones and drops some. The data show around 120,000 clones, with around four fifths seen just once and approximately 1.9% held by the top ten. Time point: blood 2 weeks post-SBRT. The sample's treatment: 15 Gy SBRT to primary tumor, nephrectomy 4 weeks later. Turning to this clone: The antigen remains unidentified.

CDR3 size: 14 residues. Germline V gene lookup returns CDR1 MNHNS and CDR2 SASEGT. Trimming shortened V by 5 bases and J by 1 base, and 9 bases separated the two germline ends. The chain is built from TRBV6-1 and TRBJ1-5, with a possible D match to TRBD1 (6 bases). Sequencing was performed on blood, taken from a patient whose treatment included radiotherapy and nephrectomy. This sequence originates from an older woman with renal cell carcinoma. The CDR3 DNA sequence: TGTGCCAGCAGTAATGGACAGAGCAATCAGCCCCAGCATTTT. Its translation: CASSNGQSNQPQHF.